This TCR beta chain comes out of a study of T cells after yellow fever vaccination. Germline loops: CDR1 SGHRS, CDR2 YFSETQ. The CDR3 is 17 residues long. Between the trimmed V and J ends, which lost 0 bases and 0 bases, there was a span of 13 bases. TCRdb fed the 5' RACE reads into MiXCR, producing one record per CDR3 protein. In the table there are about 220,000 distinct CDR3 sequences, about 3% of which are singletons. Many counts were recorded for this clonotype. This TCR derives from a man between 18 and 35 years old who received the YFV17D yellow fever vaccine. This chain links TRBV5-1 with TRBJ1-3, with D uncertain. The sequences come from CD4+ T cells sorted from PBMCs, collected 10 days after the yellow fever booster vaccination. CDR3 residues: CASSLVRPTLSGNTIYF. In nucleotides, the CDR3 is TGCGCCAGCAGCTTGGTCCGACCGACGCTCTCTGGAAACACCATATATTTT.